The 23 T cell receptor beta chains reported below all come from one sample, sequenced in a study of graft-versus-host responses after intestinal transplantation. Data came from immunoSEQ multiplex PCR; TCRdb stores just in-frame clones and leaves some out. The sample lists more than 95,000 clones, approximately 90% occurring once. These receptors have no identified antigens. The sequencing here drew on unstimulated CD4+ T cells sorted from spleen or lymph node cells, taken before intestinal transplant. The receptors originated from a human donor who received an intestinal transplant.

The chain couples TRBV14 to TRBJ2-5, with 7 bases that match TRBD2. V lost 1 base and J lost 4; bases outside the gene matches: 9. Germline V CDR1 and CDR2: SGHDN, FVKESK. The CDR3 consists of 16 residues. CDR3 DNA sequence: TGTGCCAGCAGCCAAGCAACTAGCGTGATTGGAGAGACCCAGTACTTC. This gives the protein CASSQATSVIGETQYF.

The gene calls are TRBV18 and TRBJ2-7; no definite D call. V lost 3 bases, J lost 1 base, and 4 bases lay in between. This CDR3 has 12 amino acids. Germline values: CDR1 KGHSH, CDR2 LQKENI. The CDR3 DNA is TGTGCCAGCTCACCCGAGTCCTACGAGCAGTACTTC. Translating gives CASSPESYEQYF.

The chain has TRBV19 and TRBJ1-5, with 9 positions matching TRBD1. V was pared by 1 base and J by 4 bases, with 11 bases of the junction left unmatched. Germline V gene data show CDR1 as LNHDA and CDR2 as SQIVND (reference sequence). CDR3 size: 18 residues. As DNA, the CDR3 is TGTGCCAGTAGTATAGTAACAGGGGGCAAAACAGGAAATCAGCCCCAGCATTTT. Encoded protein: CASSIVTGGKTGNQPQHF.

This chain connects TRBV28 to TRBJ2-7; TRBD2 matches 11 bases. This CDR3 spans 14 amino acids. The V segment lost 9 bases and the J segment 7 bases; nucleotides outside the gene matches: 11. Germline-derived CDR1 and CDR2 are MDHEN and SYDVKM. Here the CDR3 DNA reads TGTGCCAGTACGACTAGCGGGATAATGGGGGAGCAGTACTTC. Amino acid sequence: CASTTSGIMGEQYF.

The gene calls are TRBV7-8 and TRBJ1-1, with D possibly matching TRBD1 (5 bases). This CDR3 spans 15 amino acids. Germline CDR1 reads SGHVS; CDR2 reads FQNEAQ. V lost 5 bases and J lost 4, with 17 bases in between. The CDR3, as DNA: TGTGCCAGCAGCCATCTGCCTACAGGATCCACTGAAGCTTTCTTT. This gives the protein CASSHLPTGSTEAFF.

This chain links TRBV9 with TRBJ2-3; 11 positions match TRBD2. Unmatched junction bases numbered 10, after V lost 1 base and J lost 6 bases. The length of the CDR3 is 17 residues. Germline CDR1 reads SGDLS; CDR2 reads YYNGEE. The CDR3: CASSVNGLAGGGDTQYF. CDR3 nucleotide sequence: TGTGCCAGCAGCGTAAACGGCCTAGCGGGGGGCGGGGATACGCAGTATTTT.

This clone was counted once. The rearrangement uses TRBV19 and TRBJ1-4, with D possibly matching TRBD1 (5 bases). Trimming pared 3 bases from V and 7 bases from J, leaving 9 bases between. CDR1 and CDR2 (germline): LNHDA, SQIVND (reference sequence). This CDR3 spans 13 amino acids. The CDR3: CASSMYGGEKLFF. In DNA form, the CDR3 reads TGTGCCAGTAGTATGTACGGGGGTGAAAAACTGTTTTTT.

The gene calls are TRBV5-1 and TRBJ1-2, with 10 bases fitting TRBD1. The CDR3 spans 15 residues. Per germline, CDR1 SGHRS and CDR2 YFSETQ. V gave up 1 base and J gave up 8 bases; unmatched junction bases: 8. CDR3 sequence: CASSLFLGQGSGYTF. CDR3 coding DNA: TGCGCCAGCAGCTTGTTTCTGGGACAGGGGAGCGGCTACACCTTC.

On this clone itself: The sample contains more than one DNA sequence encoding this CDR3. The gene calls are TRBV18 and TRBJ1-5, with 7 bases lining up with TRBD1. Germline loops: CDR1 KGHSH, CDR2 LQKENI. The CDR3 sequence is 13 residues long. With V trimmed by 6 bases and J by 4 bases, 3 bases remained unmatched. The CDR3 protein is CASSPDRNQPQHF. In nucleotides, the CDR3 is TGTGCCAGCTCCCCGGACAGGAATCAGCCCCAGCATTTT.

The chain combines TRBV7-9 with TRBJ1-5, with a weak D call TRBD1 (5 bases). Germline V lookup: CDR1 SEHNR, CDR2 FQNEAQ (reference sequence). The V end was cut by 1 base, the J end by 2 bases, with 15 bases between. The length of the CDR3 is 17 residues. The CDR3 spells CASSLEFGGGRNQPQHF. CDR3 DNA: TGTGCCAGCAGCTTAGAGTTTGGGGGGGGACGCAATCAGCCCCAGCATTTT.

The chain has TRBV6-5 and TRBJ2-5; 9 bases agree with TRBD2. The J call may not be correct, given that the DNA end is closer to TRBJ2-7. CDR1 is MNHEY and CDR2 is SVGAGI in the germline V gene. This CDR3 spans 14 amino acids. CDR3 nucleotides: TGTGCCAGCAGTCGAAGACTAGCGGAGTACGAGCAGTACTTC. Its translation is CASSRRLAEYEQYF.

The CDR3 DNA reads TGTGCCAGCAGCTTGGACGCCAGCGCTAACTATGGCTACACCTTC. It yields the protein CASSLDASANYGYTF. The V and J genes are TRBV5-4 and TRBJ1-2; the D is unclear. CDR1 is SGHNT, CDR2 YYREEE, per germline (reference sequence). There are 15 residues in the CDR3. V was shortened by 0 bases and J by 0 bases, with 9 bases between the two germline ends.

The V and J genes are TRBV9 and TRBJ1-2; D gene ambiguous. Looked up from germline, CDR1 is SGDLS and CDR2 is YYNGEE. Trimming pared 0 bases from V and 7 bases from J, leaving 19 bases between. The CDR3 contains 16 residues. The CDR3 bases are TGTGCCAGCAGCGTAGGTGTTTCGGTATTTCGAGGTGGCTACACCTTC. Translated, it gives CASSVGVSVFRGGYTF.

The rearrangement joins TRBV19 to TRBJ2-7; 7 nucleotides align to TRBD1. Germline CDR1 reads LNHDA; CDR2 reads SQIVND (reference sequence). This CDR3 has 14 amino acids. V was clipped by 10 bases and J by 5 bases; unmatched bases: 14. In nucleotides, the CDR3 is TGTGCCACTACCCAAGGGCAGGGGGTCCACGAGCAGTACTTC. This encodes CATTQGQGVHEQYF.

The CDR3 DNA reads TGTGCCTGGGCCGAGGGACTACCCACCAATGAGCAGTTCTTC. Residues: CAWAEGLPTNEQFF. The chain is built from TRBV30 and TRBJ2-1; 7 positions match TRBD2. Germline assignment: CDR1 GTSNPN and CDR2 SVGIG (reference sequence). V was clipped by 5 bases and J by 6 bases; unmatched bases: 10. There are 14 residues in the CDR3.

The chain is built from TRBV7-2 and TRBJ2-7; TRBD2 matches 7 bases. Trimming cost V 3 bases and J 2 bases; bases outside gene matches: 4. CDR3 size: 14 residues. From germline, CDR1 is SGHTA and CDR2 FQGNSA. The CDR3 loop reads CASSFQRGPYEQYF. As DNA, the CDR3 is TGTGCCAGCAGCTTCCAGCGGGGCCCCTACGAGCAGTACTTC.

This chain joins TRBV29-1 and TRBJ2-7, with D perhaps matching TRBD2 (5 bases). Deletions cut 7 bases from V and 0 bases from J, with 16 bases between. The CDR3 runs 14 residues. Per the germline V gene, CDR1 is SQVTM and CDR2 is ANQGSEA. The CDR3 bases are TGCAGCGCCAGGACTTTTATCAGCTCCTACGAGCAGTACTTC. This codes for CSARTFISSYEQYF.

The gene calls are TRBV19 and TRBJ1-1, with D perhaps TRBD1 (5 bases). V lost 7 bases, J lost 7 bases, and 19 bases lay in between. CDR1 is LNHDA and CDR2 is SQIVND in the germline V gene (reference sequence). The CDR3 covers 14 residues. CDR3 sequence reads: CASTSSYGRDEAFF. CDR3 nucleotide sequence: TGTGCCAGTACCTCTTCGTACGGCAGGGATGAAGCTTTCTTT.

The chain links TRBV4-2 to TRBJ2-2; D may be TRBD2 (5 bases). The length of the CDR3 is 18 residues. The germline gives CDR1 LGHNA, CDR2 YNFKEQ. V was pared by 0 bases and J by 1 base, with 15 bases between. Written as DNA, the CDR3 is TGTGCCAGCAGCCAAGATAAGAGGGCAGCCATGAACACCGGGGAGCTGTTTTTT. Translation gives CASSQDKRAAMNTGELFF.

This clone came up once. The V gene is TRBV18, the J gene TRBJ1-1; 8 bases fit TRBD1. The CDR3 contains 14 residues. The ends lost 6 bases at V and 4 bases at J; junction bases unmatched: 7. CDR1 is KGHSH and CDR2 is LQKENI in the germline V gene. For the CDR3, the DNA is TGTGCCAGCTCCCAGACAGGGGCGGGCACTGAAGCTTTCTTT. Translating it yields CASSQTGAGTEAFF.

The chain couples TRBV11-3 to TRBJ2-7, with D perhaps matching TRBD2 (6 bases). CDR3 size: 15 residues. V was trimmed by 1 base and J by 4 bases, leaving 14 bases between them. In germline, CDR1 is SGHNT, CDR2 YENEEA. The CDR3 loop is CASSLVQIGRYEQYF. The CDR3, as DNA: TGTGCCAGCAGCTTAGTCCAGATAGGGAGGTACGAGCAGTACTTC.

V usage is TRBV4-1 and J usage is TRBJ1-1; D not resolved. This CDR3 region has 14 residues. Germline V gene sequence: CDR1 MGHRA, CDR2 YSYEKL. The germline V and J ends were trimmed by 4 bases and 6 bases, with 15 bases remaining between them. CDR3 amino acids: CASSPRTGGSEAFF. CDR3 nucleotides: TGCGCCAGCAGCCCCAGAACTGGCGGTTCTGAAGCTTTCTTT.

J is TRBJ1-2 and V is TRBV20-1, with D possibly matching TRBD1 (5 bases). The germline V gene has CDR1 DFQATT and CDR2 SNEGSKA (reference sequence). V was clipped by 4 bases and J by 8 bases, with 11 bases between them. The CDR3 runs to 11 residues. The CDR3 spells CSAIATGGYTF. The CDR3 DNA reads as TGCAGTGCTATAGCAACAGGCGGCTACACCTTC.